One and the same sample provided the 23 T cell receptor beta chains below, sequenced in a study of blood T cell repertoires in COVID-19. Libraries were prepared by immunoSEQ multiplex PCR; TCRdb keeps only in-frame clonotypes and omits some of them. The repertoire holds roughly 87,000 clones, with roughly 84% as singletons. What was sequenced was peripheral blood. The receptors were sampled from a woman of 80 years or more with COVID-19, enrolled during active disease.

The CDR3 DNA sequence: TGTGCCAGCAGCCTTAGTCGGGGACTTGCTAATCAGCCCCAGCATTTT. This translates into CASSLSRGLANQPQHF. V is TRBV7-2 and J is TRBJ1-5; D possibly corresponds to TRBD1 (5 bases). Germline values: CDR1 SGHTA, CDR2 FQGNSA. This CDR3 is built from 16 residues. The V end lost 5 bases, the J end lost 4 bases, and 18 bases lay between the germline ends.

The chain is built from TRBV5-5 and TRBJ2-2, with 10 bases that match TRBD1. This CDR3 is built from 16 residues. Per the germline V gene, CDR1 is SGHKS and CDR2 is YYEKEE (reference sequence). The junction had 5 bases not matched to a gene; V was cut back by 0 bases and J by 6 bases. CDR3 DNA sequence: TGTGCCAGCAGCTTGGTCGGGACAGGGGCTCCCGGGGAGCTGTTTTTT. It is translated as CASSLVGTGAPGELFF.

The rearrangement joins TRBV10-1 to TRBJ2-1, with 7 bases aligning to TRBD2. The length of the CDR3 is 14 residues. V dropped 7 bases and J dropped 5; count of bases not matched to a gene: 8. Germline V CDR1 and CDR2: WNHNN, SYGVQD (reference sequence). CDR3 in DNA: TGCGCCAGCACCGGATCCGCGGGGGACAATGAGCAGTTCTTC. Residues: CASTGSAGDNEQFF.

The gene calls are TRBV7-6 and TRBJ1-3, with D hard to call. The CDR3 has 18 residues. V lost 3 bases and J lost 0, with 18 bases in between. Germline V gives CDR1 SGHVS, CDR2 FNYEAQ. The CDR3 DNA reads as TGTGCCAGCAGCTTGAGGGCTAAGGGCGTTAGCTCTGGAAACACCATATATTTT. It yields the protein CASSLRAKGVSSGNTIYF.

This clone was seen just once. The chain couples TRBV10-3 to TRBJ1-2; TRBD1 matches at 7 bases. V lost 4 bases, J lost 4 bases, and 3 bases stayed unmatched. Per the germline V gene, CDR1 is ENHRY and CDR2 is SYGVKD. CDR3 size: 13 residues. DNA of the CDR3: TGTGCCATCAGTGGGGCAGGGGGCTATGGCTACACCTTC. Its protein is CAISGAGGYGYTF.

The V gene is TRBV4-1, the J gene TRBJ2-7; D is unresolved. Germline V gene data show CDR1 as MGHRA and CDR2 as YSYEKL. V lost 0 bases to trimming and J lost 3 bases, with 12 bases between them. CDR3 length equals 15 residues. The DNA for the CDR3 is TGCGCCAGCAGCCAAGATCGGTTTGAGTTCTACGAGCAGTACTTC. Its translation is CASSQDRFEFYEQYF.

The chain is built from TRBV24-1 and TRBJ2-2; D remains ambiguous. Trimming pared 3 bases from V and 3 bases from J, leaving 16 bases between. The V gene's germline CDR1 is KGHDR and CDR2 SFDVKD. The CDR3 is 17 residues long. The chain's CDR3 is CATSDSVRSGYTGELFF. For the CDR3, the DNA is TGTGCCACCAGTGATAGCGTAAGGTCGGGTTACACCGGGGAGCTGTTTTTT.

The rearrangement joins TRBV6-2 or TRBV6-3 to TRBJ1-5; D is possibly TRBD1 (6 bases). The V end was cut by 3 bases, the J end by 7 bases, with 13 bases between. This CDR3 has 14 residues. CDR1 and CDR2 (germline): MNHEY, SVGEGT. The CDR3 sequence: CASSYGTGRQPQHF. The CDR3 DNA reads TGTGCCAGCAGTTATGGTACAGGGCGGCAGCCCCAGCATTTT.

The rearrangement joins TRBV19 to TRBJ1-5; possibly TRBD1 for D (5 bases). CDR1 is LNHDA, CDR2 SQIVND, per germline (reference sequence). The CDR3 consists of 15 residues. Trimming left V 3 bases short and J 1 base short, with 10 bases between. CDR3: CASSMGRESNQPQHF. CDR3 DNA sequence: TGTGCCAGTAGTATGGGCAGGGAAAGCAATCAGCCCCAGCATTTT.

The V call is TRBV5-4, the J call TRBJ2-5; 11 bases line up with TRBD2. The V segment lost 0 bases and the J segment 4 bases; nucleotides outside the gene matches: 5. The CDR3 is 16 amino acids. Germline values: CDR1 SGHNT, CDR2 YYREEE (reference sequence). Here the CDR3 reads CASSLGLAGGGETQYF. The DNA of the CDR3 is TGTGCCAGCAGCTTGGGTCTAGCGGGAGGAGGAGAGACCCAGTACTTC.

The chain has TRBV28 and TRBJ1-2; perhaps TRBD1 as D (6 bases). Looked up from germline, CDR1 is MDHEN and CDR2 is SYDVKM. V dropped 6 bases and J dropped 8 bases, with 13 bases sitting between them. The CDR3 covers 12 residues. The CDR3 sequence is CASRWQGLGYTF. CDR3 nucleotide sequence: TGTGCCAGCAGGTGGCAGGGGTTAGGCTACACCTTC.

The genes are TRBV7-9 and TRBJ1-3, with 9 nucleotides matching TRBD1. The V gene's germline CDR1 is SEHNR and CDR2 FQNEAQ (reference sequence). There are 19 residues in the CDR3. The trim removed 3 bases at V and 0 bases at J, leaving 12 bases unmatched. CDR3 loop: CASSFLGQGRFSSGNTIYF. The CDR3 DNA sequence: TGTGCCAGCAGCTTCCTTGGACAGGGGCGTTTTTCCTCTGGAAACACCATATATTTT.

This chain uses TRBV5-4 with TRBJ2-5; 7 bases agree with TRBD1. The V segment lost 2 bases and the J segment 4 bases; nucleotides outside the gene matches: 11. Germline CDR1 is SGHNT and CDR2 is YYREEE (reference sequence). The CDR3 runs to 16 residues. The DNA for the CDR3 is TGTGCCAGCAGCTTCCCGGGACAGTTCGGGATAGAGACCCAGTACTTC. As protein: CASSFPGQFGIETQYF.

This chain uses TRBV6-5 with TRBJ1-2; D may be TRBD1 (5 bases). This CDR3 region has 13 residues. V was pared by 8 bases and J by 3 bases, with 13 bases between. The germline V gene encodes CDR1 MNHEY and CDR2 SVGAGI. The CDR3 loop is CASGSRGDYGYTF. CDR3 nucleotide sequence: TGTGCCAGCGGGAGTCGGGGGGACTATGGCTACACCTTC.

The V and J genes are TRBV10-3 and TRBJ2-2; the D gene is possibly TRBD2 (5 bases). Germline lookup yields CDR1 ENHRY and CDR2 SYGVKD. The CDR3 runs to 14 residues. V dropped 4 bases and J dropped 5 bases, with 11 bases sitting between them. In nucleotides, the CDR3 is TGTGCCATCAGTGTACTAGAAAAAACCGGGGAGCTGTTTTTT. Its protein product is CAISVLEKTGELFF.

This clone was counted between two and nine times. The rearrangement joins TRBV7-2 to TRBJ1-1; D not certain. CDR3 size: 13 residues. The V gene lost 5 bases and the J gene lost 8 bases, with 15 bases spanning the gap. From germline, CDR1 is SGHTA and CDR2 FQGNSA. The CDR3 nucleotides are TGTGCCAGCAGCATGGGCCAGATCTTCGAAGCTTTCTTT. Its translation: CASSMGQIFEAFF. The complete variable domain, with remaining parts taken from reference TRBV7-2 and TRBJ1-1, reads GAGVSQSPSNKVTEKGKDVELRCDPISGHTALYWYRQSLGQGLEFLIYFQGNSAPDKSGLPSDRFSAERTGGSVSTLTIQRTQQEDSAVYLCASSMGQIFEAFFGQGTRLTVV.

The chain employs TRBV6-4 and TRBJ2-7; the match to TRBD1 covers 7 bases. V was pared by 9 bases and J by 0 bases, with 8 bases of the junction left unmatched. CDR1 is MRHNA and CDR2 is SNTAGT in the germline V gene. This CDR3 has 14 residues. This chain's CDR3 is CASRMTGSSYEQYF. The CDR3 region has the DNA TGTGCCAGTCGGATGACAGGGAGCTCCTACGAGCAGTACTTC.

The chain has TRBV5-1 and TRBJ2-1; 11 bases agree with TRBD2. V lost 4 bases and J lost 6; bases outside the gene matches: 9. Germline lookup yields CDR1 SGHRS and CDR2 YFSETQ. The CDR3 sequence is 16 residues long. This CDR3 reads CASSPPLLAGGNEQFF. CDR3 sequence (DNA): TGCGCCAGCAGCCCGCCGTTGCTAGCGGGAGGCAATGAGCAGTTCTTC. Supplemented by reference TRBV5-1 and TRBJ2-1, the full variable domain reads KAGVTQTPRYLIKTRGQQVTLSCSPISGHRSVSWYQQTPGQGLQFLFEYFSETQRNKGNFPGRFSGRQFSNSRSEMNVSTLELGDSALYLCASSPPLLAGGNEQFFGPGTRLTVL.

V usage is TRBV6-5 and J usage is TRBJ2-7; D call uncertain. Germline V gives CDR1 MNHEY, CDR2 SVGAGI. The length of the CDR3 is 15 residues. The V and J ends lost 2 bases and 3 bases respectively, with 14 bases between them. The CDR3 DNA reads TGTGCCAGCAGTTACGATAGATACAGAAGCTACGAGCAGTACTTC. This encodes CASSYDRYRSYEQYF.

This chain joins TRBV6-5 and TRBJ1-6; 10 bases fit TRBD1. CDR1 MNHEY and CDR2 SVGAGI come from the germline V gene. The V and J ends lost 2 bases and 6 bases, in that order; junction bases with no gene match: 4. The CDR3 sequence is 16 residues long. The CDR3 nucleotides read TGTGCCAGCAGTTACGGGACAGGGGTCTCTAATTCACCCCTCCACTTT. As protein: CASSYGTGVSNSPLHF.

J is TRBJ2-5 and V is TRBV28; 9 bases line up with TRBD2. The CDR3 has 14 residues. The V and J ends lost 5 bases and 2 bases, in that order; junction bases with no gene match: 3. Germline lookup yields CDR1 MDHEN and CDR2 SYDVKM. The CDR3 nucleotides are TGTGCCAGCAGTCTAGCGGGAAGTCAAGAGACCCAGTACTTC. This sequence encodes CASSLAGSQETQYF.

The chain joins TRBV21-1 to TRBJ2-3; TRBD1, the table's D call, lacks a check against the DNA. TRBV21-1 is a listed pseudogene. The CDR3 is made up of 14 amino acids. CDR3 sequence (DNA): TGTGCCAGCAGCACAGGGCCCAGCACAGATACGCAGTATTTT. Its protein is CASSTGPSTDTQYF.

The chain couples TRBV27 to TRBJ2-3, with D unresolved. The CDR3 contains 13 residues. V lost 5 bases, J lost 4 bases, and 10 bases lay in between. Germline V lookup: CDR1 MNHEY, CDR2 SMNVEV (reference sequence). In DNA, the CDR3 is TGTGCCAGCAGTCCCCGTAACTCAGATACGCAGTATTTT. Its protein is CASSPRNSDTQYF.